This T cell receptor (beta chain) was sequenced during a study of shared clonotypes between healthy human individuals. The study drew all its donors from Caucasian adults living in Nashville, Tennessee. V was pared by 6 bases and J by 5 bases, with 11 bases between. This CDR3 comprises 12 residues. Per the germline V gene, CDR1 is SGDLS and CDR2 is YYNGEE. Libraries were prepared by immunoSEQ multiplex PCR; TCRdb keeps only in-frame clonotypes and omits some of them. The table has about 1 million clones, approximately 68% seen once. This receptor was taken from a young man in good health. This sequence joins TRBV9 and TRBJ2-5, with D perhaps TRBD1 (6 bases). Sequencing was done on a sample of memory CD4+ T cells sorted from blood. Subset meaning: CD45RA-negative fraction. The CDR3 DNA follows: TGTGCCAGCAACACAGGGAAGGAGACCCAGTACTTC. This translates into CASNTGKETQYF.